This TCR beta chain was obtained from a study of blood T cell repertoires in COVID-19 (dated by TCRdb to about 2020). Broadly, across the study: Collaborator samples came from the United States, Italy and Spain and covered acute and convalescent phases of COVID-19. The prospective study material was composed of cDNA or gDNA derived from T cells, B-cell-depleted T cells, or PBMCs. Subjects who had been exposed to COVID-19, were actively infected with it, or had recovered from it provided the deeply sampled blood TCRbeta repertoires that made up the dataset. A freely available public database, intended as a resource for researchers studying the immune response to SARS-CoV-2, is where the repertoires were released. Samples came from the ongoing ImmuneRACE study (first 160 participants) plus 1,254 subjects from 6 global collaborators. A de-identified subject ID, COVID-19 status, age in years and sex were almost always included in the sample metadata. Where HLA class I and class II types were available, the types were taken from metadata supplied by the sample provider, not from assay-based typing.

The CDR3 runs 18 amino acids, cysteine and phenylalanine included. Only CDR3 DNA is held: 54 bases, read in frame from base 1. The germline V gene supplies CDR1 MGHRA and CDR2 YSYEKL. The V end loses 0 bases and the J end loses 1 base, and a stretch of 16 bases separates them. Participants in the prospective study were aged roughly 18 to 100 years, lived in under 30 United States geographic areas, and enrolled through a virtual design. Cohort assignment in the prospective study relied on participant-reported clinical history from a screening survey and a study questionnaire. For ImmuneRACE Cohort 3, a participant was defined as recovered based on two consecutive negative NP/OP PCR tests, clearance by a healthcare professional, or resolution of symptoms. Each participant in the prospective study had whole blood, serum and a nasopharyngeal or oropharyngeal swab collected by mobile phlebotomists. Over a roughly 2-month period, participants in the prospective study had the option of providing additional blood draws and questionnaires. Blood samples from the prospective study were shipped frozen or at room temperature prior to DNA extraction.

About this clone itself: The antigen this receptor binds is unknown. One base away there is no much larger clone; base qualities are not given.

The immunoSEQ Assay, a bias-controlled multiplex PCR, was used to amplify TCRbeta CDR3 regions from genomic DNA. The authors processed their data as follows. The number of nucleated cells in each sample was estimated from the amplification of reference gene primers within the assay. To quantify the absolute abundance of each unique TCRbeta CDR3 rearrangement, sequence reads were collapsed and filtered. For each sample, productive Simpson clonality was calculated as the square root of Simpson's diversity index over productive rearrangements. The table comes from immuneACCESS by way of TCRdb, which keeps in-frame sequences with V and J called. Part of the clones is missing from these tables; in studies checked, under half for an unresolved V gene and the rest for unknown reasons. The DNA was the basis for D and trimming; V, J and clone size are from that table. The sample records approximately 480,000 clones, 75% to 90% of which are singletons. The top ten constitute roughly 0.72% of the sample.

General conclusions and limits of the study: How much clinical and demographic metadata was included differed by source and by participant, and the metadata was provided uncurated.

Material: PBMCs or T cells enriched from blood (not recorded which). The chain is encoded by TRBV4-1 joined to TRBJ1-5; confidence is insufficient to name the D gene. This TCR was recovered from a woman aged 18-29 years who had recovered from COVID-19. The CDR3 region: CASSQDAPTSRSNQPQHF. The DNA is TGCGCCAGCAGCCAAGATGCCCCCACTTCCCGAAGCAATCAGCCCCAGCATTTT.